One and the same sample provided the 8 T cell receptor beta chains below, sequenced in a study of blood T cell repertoires in COVID-19. Here immunoSEQ multiplex PCR was the method, and the copy in TCRdb shows in-frame clones only, minus some. The table includes approximately 60,000 clones, about four fifths detected once. Source material: peripheral blood. These receptors came from a woman older than 75 with acute or convalescent COVID-19.

This sequence joins TRBV19 and TRBJ1-2; TRBD1 agrees at 7 bases. CDR1 is LNHDA and CDR2 is SQIVND in the germline V gene (reference sequence). The CDR3 totals 13 residues. The V and J ends lost 10 bases and 3 bases, in that order; junction bases with no gene match: 8. CDR3 in DNA: TGTGCCACTTCGGACAGGAGGGACTATGGCTACACCTTC. The encoded protein is CATSDRRDYGYTF.

V and J are TRBV27 and TRBJ2-1, with a possible D match to TRBD1 (5 bases). This CDR3 is 17 amino acids long. Trimming pared 5 bases from V and 4 bases from J, leaving 21 bases between. Looked up from germline, CDR1 is MNHEY and CDR2 is SMNVEV (reference sequence). The CDR3: CASSLRRAHTKYNEQFF. The CDR3 DNA is TGTGCCAGCAGTCTACGCAGGGCCCACACGAAATACAATGAGCAGTTCTTC.

The chain couples TRBV7-6 to TRBJ2-3, with a tentative D call TRBD1 (6 bases). The CDR3 contains 16 residues. The V gene lost 5 bases and the J gene lost 4 bases, with 19 bases spanning the gap. The germline V gene has CDR1 SGHVS and CDR2 FNYEAQ. The CDR3: CASSQTQGLGADTQYF. The CDR3 DNA reads as TGTGCCAGCAGCCAGACACAGGGTCTGGGAGCAGATACGCAGTATTTT.

The CDR3 is CASSDFRQVPYEQYF. CDR3 DNA: TGCGCCAGCAGTGACTTTCGGCAGGTGCCCTACGAGCAGTACTTC. The chain employs TRBV10-1 and TRBJ2-7; D not resolved. Trimming took off 3 bases at V and 2 bases at J, with 14 bases between the two ends. The CDR3 covers 15 residues. Germline lookup yields CDR1 WNHNN and CDR2 SYGVQD (reference sequence).

This chain connects TRBV20-1 to TRBJ2-1; 8 bases map to TRBD2. Germline assignment: CDR1 DFQATT and CDR2 SNEGSKA (reference sequence). The J segment lost 7 bases and the V segment lost 3 bases, leaving 8 bases of the junction unmatched. The length of the CDR3 is 14 residues. The CDR3, as DNA: TGCAGTGCTAGTCCTTTGGGGACTAGGAATGAGCAGTTCTTC. It is translated as CSASPLGTRNEQFF.

This chain joins TRBV10-3 and TRBJ2-7; D may be TRBD1 (6 bases). Deletions cut 6 bases from V and 3 bases from J, with 12 bases between. The CDR3 length is 13 residues. CDR1 and CDR2 from the germline V gene are ENHRY and SYGVKD. The CDR3, as DNA: TGTGCCATCAGGACTGCAGGGGACTACGAGCAGTACTTC. Translating it yields CAIRTAGDYEQYF.

The rearrangement links TRBV4-1 to TRBJ2-3; TRBD2 is a possible D gene (5 bases). CDR3 length: 16 amino acids. The germline CDR1 and CDR2 sequences are MGHRA and YSYEKL. V lost 1 base and J 1 base, leaving 12 bases between the germline ends. The DNA of the CDR3 is TGCGCCAGCAGCCAAGGATCGGGGATCGGCACAGATACGCAGTATTTT. This gives the protein CASSQGSGIGTDTQYF.

The chain combines TRBV3-1 (or the pseudogene TRBV3-2) with TRBJ1-6; no reliable D call. V was trimmed by 4 bases and J by 0 bases, leaving 10 bases between them. This CDR3 spans 16 amino acids. Germline-derived CDR1 and CDR2 are LGHDT and YNNKEL (reference sequence). CDR3 sequence reads: CASSPGGSSYNSPLHF. CDR3 sequence (DNA): TGTGCCAGCAGCCCTGGCGGTAGCTCCTATAATTCACCCCTCCACTTT.